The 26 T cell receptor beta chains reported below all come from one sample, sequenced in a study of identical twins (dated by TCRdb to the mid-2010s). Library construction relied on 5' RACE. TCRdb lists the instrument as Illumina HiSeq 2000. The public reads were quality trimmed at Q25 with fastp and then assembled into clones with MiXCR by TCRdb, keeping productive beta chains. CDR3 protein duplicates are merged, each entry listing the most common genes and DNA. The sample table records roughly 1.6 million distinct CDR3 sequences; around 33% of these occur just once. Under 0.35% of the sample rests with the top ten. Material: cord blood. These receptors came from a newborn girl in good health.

CDR3 in amino acids: CASSKGQGLYGYTF. CDR3 bases: TGTGCCAGCAGCAAAGGACAGGGCCTCTATGGCTACACCTTC. The chain uses TRBV13 and TRBJ1-2, with TRBD1 matching 8 bases. V trimming: 5 bases; J trimming: 4 bases; junction bases outside the gene matches: 6. From germline, CDR1 is PRHDT and CDR2 FYEKMQ (reference sequence). This CDR3 spans 14 amino acids.

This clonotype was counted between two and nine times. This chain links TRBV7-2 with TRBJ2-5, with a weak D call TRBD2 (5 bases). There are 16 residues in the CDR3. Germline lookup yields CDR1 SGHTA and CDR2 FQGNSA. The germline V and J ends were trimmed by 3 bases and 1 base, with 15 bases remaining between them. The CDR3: CASSFAPSSPQETQYF. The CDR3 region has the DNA TGTGCCAGCAGCTTTGCCCCCTCTAGCCCCCAAGAGACCCAGTACTTC.

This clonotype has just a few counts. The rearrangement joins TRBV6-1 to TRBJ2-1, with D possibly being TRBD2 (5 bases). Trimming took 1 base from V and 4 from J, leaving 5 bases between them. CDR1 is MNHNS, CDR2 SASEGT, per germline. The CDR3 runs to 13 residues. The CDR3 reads CASSEGEYNEQFF. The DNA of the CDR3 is TGTGCCAGCAGTGAAGGGGAGTACAATGAGCAGTTCTTC.

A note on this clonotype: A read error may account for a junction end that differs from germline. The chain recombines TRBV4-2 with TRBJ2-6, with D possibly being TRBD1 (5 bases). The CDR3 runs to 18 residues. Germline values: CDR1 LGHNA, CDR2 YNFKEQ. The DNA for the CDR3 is TGTGCCAGCAGCCAAGATAGTACACCTCCTCCTGGGGCCGACGTCCTGACTTTC. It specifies CASSQDSTPPPGADVLTF.

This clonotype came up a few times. The chain's CDR3 is CSASAGVPYNEQFF. The CDR3 DNA follows: TGCAGTGCTAGCGCGGGAGTCCCCTACAATGAGCAGTTCTTC. The V and J genes are TRBV20-1 and TRBJ2-1; 7 bases match TRBD2. Germline loops: CDR1 DFQATT, CDR2 SNEGSKA (reference sequence). Unmatched junction bases numbered 4, after V lost 3 bases and J lost 2 bases. The CDR3 runs 14 residues.

CDR3 DNA sequence: TGCGGCGGCGGGGTTCCCACAGATACGCAGTATTTT. Protein: CGGGVPTDTQYF. The V and J genes are TRBV20-1 and TRBJ2-3; D might be TRBD2 (6 bases). The CDR3 runs 12 residues. The V gene's germline CDR1 is DFQATT and CDR2 SNEGSKA (reference sequence).

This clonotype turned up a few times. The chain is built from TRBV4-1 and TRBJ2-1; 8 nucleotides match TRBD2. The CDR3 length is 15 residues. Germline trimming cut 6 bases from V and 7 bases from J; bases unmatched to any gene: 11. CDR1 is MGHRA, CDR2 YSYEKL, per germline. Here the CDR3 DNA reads TGCGCCAGCAGATTTCTAGCGGGCCAAGGGAATGAGCAGTTCTTC. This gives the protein CASRFLAGQGNEQFF.

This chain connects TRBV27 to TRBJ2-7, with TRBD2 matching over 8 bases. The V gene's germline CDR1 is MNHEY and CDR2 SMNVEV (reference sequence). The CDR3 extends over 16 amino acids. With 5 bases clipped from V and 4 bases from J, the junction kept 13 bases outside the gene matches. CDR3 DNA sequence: TGTGCCAGCAGTGTCCGGGGAGCGGGGGCGGGGTACGAGCAGTACTTC. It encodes CASSVRGAGAGYEQYF.

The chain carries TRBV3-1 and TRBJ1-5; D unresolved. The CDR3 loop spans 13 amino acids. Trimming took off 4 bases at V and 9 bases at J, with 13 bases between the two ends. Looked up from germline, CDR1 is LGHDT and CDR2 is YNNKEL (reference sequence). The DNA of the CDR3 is TGTGCCAGCAGCCGCGCGGGTGATGGGCCCCAGCATTTT. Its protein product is CASSRAGDGPQHF.

DNA for the CDR3: TGCGCCAGCAGCTTTAAATTTGGACAGGAGAACACTGAAGCTTTCTTT. Protein sequence: CASSFKFGQENTEAFF. The chain links TRBV5-1 to TRBJ1-1; 7 positions match TRBD1. CDR3 length equals 16 residues. Germline assignment: CDR1 SGHRS and CDR2 YFSETQ. The ends lost 2 bases at V and 1 base at J; junction bases unmatched: 8.

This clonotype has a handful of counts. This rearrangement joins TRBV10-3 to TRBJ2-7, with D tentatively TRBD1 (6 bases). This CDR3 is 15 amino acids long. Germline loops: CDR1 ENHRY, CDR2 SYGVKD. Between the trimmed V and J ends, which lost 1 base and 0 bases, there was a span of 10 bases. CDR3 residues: CAISELTGGSYEQYF. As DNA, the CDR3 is TGTGCCATCAGTGAGTTGACAGGAGGCTCCTACGAGCAGTACTTC.

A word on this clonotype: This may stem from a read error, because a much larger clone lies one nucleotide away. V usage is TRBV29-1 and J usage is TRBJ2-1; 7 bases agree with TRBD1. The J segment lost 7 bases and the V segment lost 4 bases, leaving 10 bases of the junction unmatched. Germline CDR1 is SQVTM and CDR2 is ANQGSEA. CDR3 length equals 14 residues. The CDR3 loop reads CSVGGQVYTNEQFF. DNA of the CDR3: TGCAGCGTTGGCGGACAGGTCTACACGAATGAGCAGTTCTTC.

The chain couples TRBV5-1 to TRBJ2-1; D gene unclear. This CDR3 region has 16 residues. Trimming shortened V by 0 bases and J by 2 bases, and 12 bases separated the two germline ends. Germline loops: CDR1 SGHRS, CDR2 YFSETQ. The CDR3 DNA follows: TGCGCCAGCAGCTTGGCCGTTAGCCTAACCTACAATGAGCAGTTCTTC. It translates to CASSLAVSLTYNEQFF.

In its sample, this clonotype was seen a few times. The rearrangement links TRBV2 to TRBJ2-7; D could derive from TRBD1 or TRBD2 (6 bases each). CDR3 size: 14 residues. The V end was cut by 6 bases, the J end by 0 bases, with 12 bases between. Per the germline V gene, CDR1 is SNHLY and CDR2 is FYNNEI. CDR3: CASRRGTVSYEQYF. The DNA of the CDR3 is TGTGCCAGCAGGAGGGGGACTGTCTCCTACGAGCAGTACTTC. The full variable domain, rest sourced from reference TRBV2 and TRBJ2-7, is EPEVTQTPSHQVTQMGQEVILRCVPISNHLYFYWYRQILGQKVEFLVSFYNNEISEKSEIFDDQFSVERPDGSNFTLKIRSTKLEDSAMYFCASRRGTVSYEQYFGPGTRLTVT.

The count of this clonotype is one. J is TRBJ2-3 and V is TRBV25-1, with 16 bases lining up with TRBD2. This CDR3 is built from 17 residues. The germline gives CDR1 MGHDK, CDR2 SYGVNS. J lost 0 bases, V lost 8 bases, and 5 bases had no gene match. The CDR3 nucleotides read TGTGCCAGCGGGGGACTAGCGGGAGGGTACAGCACAGATACGCAGTATTTT. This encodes CASGGLAGGYSTDTQYF.

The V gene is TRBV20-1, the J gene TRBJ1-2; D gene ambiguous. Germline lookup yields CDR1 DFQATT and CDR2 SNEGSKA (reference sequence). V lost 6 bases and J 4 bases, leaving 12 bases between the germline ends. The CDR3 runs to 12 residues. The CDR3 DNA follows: TGCAGTGCCCCAGGACCGAGCTATGGCTACACCTTC. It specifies CSAPGPSYGYTF.

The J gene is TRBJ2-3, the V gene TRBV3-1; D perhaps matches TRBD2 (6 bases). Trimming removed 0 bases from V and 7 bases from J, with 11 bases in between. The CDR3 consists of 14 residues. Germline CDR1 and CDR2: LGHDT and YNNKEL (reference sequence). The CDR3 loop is CASSQEPTSNTQYF. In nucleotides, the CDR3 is TGTGCCAGCAGCCAAGAGCCGACTAGTAATACGCAGTATTTT.

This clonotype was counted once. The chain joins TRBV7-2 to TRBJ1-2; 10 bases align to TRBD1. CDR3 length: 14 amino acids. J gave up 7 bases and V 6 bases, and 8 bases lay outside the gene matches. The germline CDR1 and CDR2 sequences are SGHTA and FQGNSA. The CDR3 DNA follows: TGTGCCAGCAGGCTACGAAGACAGGGGGCTGGCTACACCTTC. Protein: CASRLRRQGAGYTF.

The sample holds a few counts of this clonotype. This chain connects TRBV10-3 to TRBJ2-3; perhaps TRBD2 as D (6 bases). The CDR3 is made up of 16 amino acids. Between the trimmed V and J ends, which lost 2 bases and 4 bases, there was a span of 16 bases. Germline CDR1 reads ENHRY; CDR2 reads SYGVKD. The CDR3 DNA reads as TGTGCCATCAGTGAGAGGGGTGGCGGGACCGCAGATACGCAGTATTTT. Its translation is CAISERGGGTADTQYF.

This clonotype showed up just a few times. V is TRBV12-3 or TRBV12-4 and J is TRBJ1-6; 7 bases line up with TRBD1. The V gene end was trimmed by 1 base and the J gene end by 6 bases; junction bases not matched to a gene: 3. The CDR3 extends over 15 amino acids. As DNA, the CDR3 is TGTGCCAGCAGTTTAGGGAACAGGGGTAATTCACCCCTCCACTTT. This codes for CASSLGNRGNSPLHF.

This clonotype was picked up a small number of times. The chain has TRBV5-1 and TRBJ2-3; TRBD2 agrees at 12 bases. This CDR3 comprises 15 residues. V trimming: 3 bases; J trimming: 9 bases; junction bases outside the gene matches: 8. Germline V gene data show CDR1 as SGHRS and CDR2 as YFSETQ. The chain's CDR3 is CASSSGLAGSLTQYF. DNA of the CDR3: TGCGCCAGCAGCTCAGGACTAGCGGGATCCCTCACGCAGTATTTT.

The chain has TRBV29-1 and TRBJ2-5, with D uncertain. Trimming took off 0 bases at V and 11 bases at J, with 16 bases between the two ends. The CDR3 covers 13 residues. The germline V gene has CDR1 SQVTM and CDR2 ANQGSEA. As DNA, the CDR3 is TGCAGCGTTGAAGATACCCCGTTGAATGAGCAGTACTTC. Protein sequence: CSVEDTPLNEQYF.

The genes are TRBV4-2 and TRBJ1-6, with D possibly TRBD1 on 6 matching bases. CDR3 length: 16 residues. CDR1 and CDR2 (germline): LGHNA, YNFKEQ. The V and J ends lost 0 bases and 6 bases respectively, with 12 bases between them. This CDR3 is CASSQEAGVFNSPLHF. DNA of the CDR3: TGTGCCAGCAGCCAAGAGGCAGGGGTTTTTAATTCACCCCTCCACTTT.

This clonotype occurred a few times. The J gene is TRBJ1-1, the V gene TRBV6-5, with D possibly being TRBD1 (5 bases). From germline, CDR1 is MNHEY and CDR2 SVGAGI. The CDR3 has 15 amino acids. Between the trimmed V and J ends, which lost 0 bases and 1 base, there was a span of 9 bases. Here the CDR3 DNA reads TGTGCCAGCAGTTACTCTCGACAGCGGAACACTGAAGCTTTCTTT. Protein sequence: CASSYSRQRNTEAFF.

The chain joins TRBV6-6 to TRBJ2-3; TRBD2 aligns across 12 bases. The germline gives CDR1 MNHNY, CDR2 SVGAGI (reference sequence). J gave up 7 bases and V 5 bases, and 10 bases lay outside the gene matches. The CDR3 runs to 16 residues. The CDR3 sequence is CASSPLTSGGLHTQYF. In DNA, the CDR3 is TGTGCCAGCAGTCCGTTAACTAGCGGGGGGCTCCATACGCAGTATTTT.

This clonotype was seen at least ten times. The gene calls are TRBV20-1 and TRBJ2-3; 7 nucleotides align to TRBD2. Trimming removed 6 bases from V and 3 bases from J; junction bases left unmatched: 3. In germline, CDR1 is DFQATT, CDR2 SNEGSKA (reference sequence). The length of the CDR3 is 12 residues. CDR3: CSARLATDTQYF. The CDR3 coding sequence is TGCAGTGCGCGACTAGCAACAGATACGCAGTATTTT.